A selection of T cell receptor beta chains follows, all from one sample in a study of OX40 agonist ivuxolimab in advanced cancers. Assay used: immunoSEQ multiplex PCR; TCRdb lists only in-frame clones, some missing. This repertoire shows 100,000 or so clones, roughly 80% found once; its top ten account for roughly 5%. Sequencing used CD4+ or CD8+ T cells sorted from blood, obtained in a trial of the OX40 agonist ivuxolimab. Receptors originate from an adult with an advanced solid tumor such as melanoma, head and neck, liver or kidney cancer. Each CDR3 is given with its conserved first and last residue. A D gene is named only where the DNA matches it firmly.

TRBD2	TRBV4-2	CASSPSGGTAKNIQYF
TRBD1	TRBV15	CATQGRGGAGELFF
.	TRBV2	CASDQRGAEAFF
.	TRBV9	CASSAGPNTEAFF
.	TRBV11-2	CASSPRAGRGNTEAFF
TRBD1	TRBV5-1	CASSSGQLMNTEAFF
TRBD1	TRBV19	CASSPPDRGGHGYTF
.	TRBV6-5	CASSYPRTGGAGELFF
TRBD1	TRBV4-3	CASSLGQGTDTQYF
.	TRBV2	CASSELLSGANVLTF
TRBD1	TRBV6-6	CASSYRTGENEQFF
.	TRBV7-3	CASSPSNYGYTF
.	TRBV20-1	CSASKGTEAFF
TRBD1	TRBV11-2	CASRSLGDRLYGYTF
.	TRBV6-6	CASSYGNEQFF
TRBD2	TRBV7-9	CASSPRAGGGFADTQYF
TRBD2	TRBV19	CASTLGTSPSDEQFF
.	TRBV7-9	CASSLAIQSMAGKGTEAFF
TRBD1	TRBV11-2	CASSLVTGYEQYF
.	TRBV12-5	CASGLVITNGREEGYTF
.	TRBV7-8	CASSLLGGAGRSGTEAFF
.	TRBV5-6	CASSLGGLGFNEKLFF
TRBD2	TRBV29-1	CSVVGTSGNYNEQFF
.	TRBV29-1	CSASGGGADTQYF
TRBD1	TRBV19	CASSGTGGTEAFF
TRBD1	TRBV6-5	CASRQFRGHQPQHF
.	TRBV7-2	CASSYDRTPRLNTEAFF
TRBD1	TRBV6-5	CASRSGGLGSPLHF
.	TRBV7-7	CASRSQIVPQSRANVLTF
.	TRBV28	CASSLIGSIDEQYF
TRBD1	TRBV5-6	CASSLGQGAYYGYTF
.	TRBV10-1	CAANVNEQFF
.	TRBV11-3	CASSRGGSPNTEAFF
TRBD2	TRBV18	CASSPVAGESSYEQYF
TRBD2	TRBV6-6	CASSSLLAGGSYEQYF
.	TRBV30	CAWSVGGGGDTQYF
.	TRBV2	CANPTGGNYGYTF
.	TRBV27	CASSSLYQPQHF
.	TRBV5-6	CASSLRGPGGLDNEQFF